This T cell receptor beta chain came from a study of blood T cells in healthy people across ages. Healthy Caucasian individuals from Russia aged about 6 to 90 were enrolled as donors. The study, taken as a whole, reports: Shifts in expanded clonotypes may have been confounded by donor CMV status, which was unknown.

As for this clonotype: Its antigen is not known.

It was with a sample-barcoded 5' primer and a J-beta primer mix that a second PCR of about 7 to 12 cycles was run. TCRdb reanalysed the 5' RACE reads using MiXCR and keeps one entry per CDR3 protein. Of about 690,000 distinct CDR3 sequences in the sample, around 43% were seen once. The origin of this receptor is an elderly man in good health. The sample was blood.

For the CDR3, the DNA is TGTGCCAGCAGCTTAGCGATGGGTTCGGCAGATACGCAGTATTTT. This codes for CASSLAMGSADTQYF. The rearrangement uses TRBV7-9 and TRBJ2-3, with D hard to call. Germline-derived CDR1 and CDR2 are SEHNR and FQNEAQ (reference sequence). Trimming took 0 bases from V and 4 from J, leaving 11 bases between them. This CDR3 is built from 15 residues.